One sample yielded the 22 T cell receptor beta chains listed below, sequenced in a study of shared clonotypes between healthy human individuals. Profiling relied on immunoSEQ multiplex PCR, and the TCRdb table lists in-frame clones only, not all of them. The table has roughly 300,000 clones, roughly 84% seen once; the top ten hold 15% to 20%. The material sequenced was memory CD8+ T cells sorted from blood. Subset here: CD45RO+ cells pooled with CCR7-negative TemRA cells. Receptors originate from a man aged 18 to 29 in good health.

This clone came up once. The chain couples TRBV7-3 to TRBJ2-3, with a possible D match to TRBD1 (5 bases). In germline, CDR1 is SGHTA, CDR2 FQGTGA. The CDR3 extends over 14 amino acids. The V end was cut by 4 bases, the J end by 5 bases, with 13 bases between. The DNA of the CDR3 is TGTGCCAGCAGCTCCTTAGGGGCCGGAGATACGCAGTATTTT. Its translation: CASSSLGAGDTQYF. Drawing the rest from reference TRBV7-3 and TRBJ2-3, the complete variable domain is GAGVSQTPSNKVTEKGKYVELRCDPISGHTALYWYRQSLGQGPEFLIYFQGTGAADDSGLPNDRFFAVRPEGSVSTLKIQRTERGDSAVYLCASSSLGAGDTQYFGPGTRLTVL.

In DNA, the CDR3 is TGTGCCAGCAGTTCAGGGACTAGCGTCTACAATGAGCAGTTCTTC. Amino acids: CASSSGTSVYNEQFF. The chain is built from TRBV7-2 and TRBJ2-1; 10 bases agree with TRBD2. Germline V gene lookup returns CDR1 SGHTA and CDR2 FQGNSA. V gave up 6 bases and J gave up 3 bases; unmatched junction bases: 5. This CDR3 is built from 15 residues.

The chain joins TRBV18 to TRBJ1-5; 7 nucleotides match TRBD1. Germline lookup yields CDR1 KGHSH and CDR2 LQKENI. The CDR3 contains 15 residues. The ends lost 2 bases at V and 5 bases at J; junction bases unmatched: 6. CDR3 sequence (DNA): TGTGCCAGCTCACCAGACAGGGTGTGGGATCAGCCCCAGCATTTT. As protein: CASSPDRVWDQPQHF. The variable domain in full, with the rest retrieved from reference TRBV18 and TRBJ1-5, is NAGVMQNPRHLVRRRGQEARLRCSPMKGHSHVYWYRQLPEEGLKFMVYLQKENIIDESGMPKERFSAEFPKEGPSILRIQQVVRGDSAAYFCASSPDRVWDQPQHFGDGTRLSIL.

V and J are TRBV9 and TRBJ2-5, with 9 bases lining up with TRBD1. The CDR3 is 16 amino acids. The germline CDR1 and CDR2 sequences are SGDLS and YYNGEE. V shed 0 bases and J 4 bases; nucleotides not matched to a gene: 7. The DNA for the CDR3 is TGTGCCAGCAGCGTAGAAGGGACAGGGACTTTAGAGACCCAGTACTTC. Protein product: CASSVEGTGTLETQYF.

The CDR3 loop is CASSQGRLSYNSPLHF. CDR3 in DNA: TGCGCCAGCAGCCAAGGACGCCTGAGCTATAATTCACCCCTCCACTTT. The chain combines TRBV4-3 with TRBJ1-6; D is undetermined. CDR1 is LGHNA, CDR2 YSLEER, per germline. V was pared by 1 base and J by 3 bases, with 10 bases between. This CDR3 region has 16 residues.

The sample holds one count of this clone. Compared with germline, one end of the junction differs, possibly owing to a read error. The CDR3 coding sequence is TGTGCCAGCAGTTCGGGCGGGAGGACCTATGAGCAGTACTTC. It translates to CASSSGGRTYEQYF. This chain joins TRBV2 and TRBJ2-7; 8 positions agree with TRBD2. In germline, CDR1 is SNHLY, CDR2 FYNNEI. CDR3 size: 14 residues.

J is TRBJ2-7 and V is TRBV10-2; TRBD2 might be the D (5 bases). CDR1 is WSHSY and CDR2 is SAAADI in the germline V gene. Trimming pared 1 base from V and 4 bases from J, leaving 14 bases between. The CDR3 spans 15 residues. The CDR3 reads CASSELRTGPYEQYF. CDR3 DNA sequence: TGCGCCAGCAGTGAGTTAAGGACTGGCCCTTACGAGCAGTACTTC.

This chain uses TRBV5-6 with TRBJ2-5, with D unclear. Germline assignment: CDR1 SGHDT and CDR2 YYEEEE. This CDR3 is built from 13 residues. V was clipped by 7 bases and J by 4 bases, with 14 bases between them. CDR3 in amino acids: CASSYELSETQYF. In DNA form, the CDR3 reads TGTGCCAGCTCATATGAACTATCAGAGACCCAGTACTTC. Supplemented by reference TRBV5-6 and TRBJ2-5, the full variable domain reads DAGVTQSPTHLIKTRGQQVTLRCSPKSGHDTVSWYQQALGQGPQFIFQYYEEEERQRGNFPDRFSGHQFPNYSSELNVNALLLGDSALYLCASSYELSETQYFGPGTRLLVL.

The rearrangement uses TRBV10-1 and TRBJ2-2; weak D call: TRBD2 (5 bases). Per germline, CDR1 WNHNN and CDR2 SYGVQD (reference sequence). V was pared by 0 bases and J by 5 bases, with 10 bases between. The CDR3 covers 15 residues. The CDR3 loop is CASSESTRGTGELFF. CDR3 nucleotides: TGCGCCAGCAGTGAGTCGACTCGGGGAACCGGGGAGCTGTTTTTT.

This chain joins TRBV13 and TRBJ1-1; the D gene is possibly TRBD1 (5 bases). This CDR3 region has 13 residues. Germline CDR1 is PRHDT and CDR2 is FYEKMQ (reference sequence). V was shortened by 4 bases and J by 5 bases, with 11 bases between the two germline ends. The CDR3 is CASSYPGFTEAFF. CDR3 bases: TGTGCCAGCAGCTACCCAGGGTTTACTGAAGCTTTCTTT. The variable domain in full, completed from reference TRBV13 and TRBJ1-1, reads AAGVIQSPRHLIKEKRETATLKCYPIPRHDTVYWYQQGPGQDPQFLISFYEKMQSDKGSIPDRFSAQQFSDYHSELNMSSLELGDSALYFCASSYPGFTEAFFGQGTRLTVV.

CDR3 loop: CASSFAENGEQYF. DNA of the CDR3: TGTGCCAGCAGTTTCGCTGAGAACGGCGAGCAGTACTTC. This chain uses TRBV28 with TRBJ2-7, with D hard to call. Per the germline V gene, CDR1 is MDHEN and CDR2 is SYDVKM. The CDR3 totals 13 residues. V lost 3 bases and J 6 bases, leaving 12 bases between the germline ends.

The chain uses TRBV7-9 and TRBJ1-5; D call uncertain. Trimming removed 4 bases from V and 0 bases from J, with 10 bases in between. Germline CDR1 SEHNR, CDR2 FQNEAQ (reference sequence). CDR3 length equals 15 residues. CDR3 DNA sequence: TGTGCCAGCAGCTCACCCCGGAATAGCAATCAGCCCCAGCATTTT. It codes for CASSSPRNSNQPQHF.

V and J are TRBV30 and TRBJ2-1; D remains ambiguous. Germline V gene data show CDR1 as GTSNPN and CDR2 as SVGIG (reference sequence). V lost 1 base and J 12 bases, leaving 13 bases between the germline ends. CDR3 size: 12 residues. CDR3: CAWSAASSRQFF. The CDR3 DNA follows: TGTGCCTGGAGTGCAGCGTCCTCCCGGCAGTTCTTC.

The V and J genes are TRBV27 and TRBJ2-3; TRBD1 matches at 10 bases. J gave up 1 base and V 4 bases, and 5 bases lay outside the gene matches. Germline loops: CDR1 MNHEY, CDR2 SMNVEV (reference sequence). There are 16 residues in the CDR3. CDR3 bases: TGTGCCAGCAGTTCCCTTGGACAGGGGGGCACAGATACGCAGTATTTT. Its protein product is CASSSLGQGGTDTQYF.

The CDR3 DNA follows: TGTGCCAGCAGCTTAGGACCGGACGAAGAGCAGTACTTC. This translates into CASSLGPDEEQYF. This chain links TRBV7-8 with TRBJ2-7; unclear D gene. From germline, CDR1 is SGHVS and CDR2 FQNEAQ. The CDR3 loop spans 13 amino acids. V was cut by 1 base and J by 7 bases, with 11 bases left in between.

The gene calls are TRBV27 and TRBJ1-2; tentative D call: TRBD1 (5 bases). The CDR3 runs to 15 residues. Germline V gene lookup returns CDR1 MNHEY and CDR2 SMNVEV (reference sequence). V lost 3 bases, J lost 2 bases, and 13 bases lay in between. In DNA form, the CDR3 reads TGTGCCAGCAGTTTCTCCGGGACGTCCAACTATGGCTACACCTTC. Protein product: CASSFSGTSNYGYTF.

With respect to this clone: The sample holds other DNA sequences that translate to the same CDR3. The V gene is TRBV7-8, the J gene TRBJ2-5; 8 bases are a match to TRBD2. CDR1 and CDR2 from the germline V gene are SGHVS and FQNEAQ. Trimming took 2 bases from V and 0 from J; bases not matched to a gene: 2. The CDR3 runs to 15 residues. The CDR3 DNA sequence: TGTGCCAGCAGCTTAACTAGCGGAGACCAAGAGACCCAGTACTTC. Translation: CASSLTSGDQETQYF.

V gene TRBV30 combines with J gene TRBJ2-1; 12 nucleotides line up with TRBD2. This CDR3 region has 18 residues. V gave up 0 bases and J gave up 2 bases; unmatched junction bases: 8. Germline CDR1 and CDR2: GTSNPN and SVGIG (reference sequence). CDR3 coding DNA: TGTGCCTGGAGTGTCTTCCCCCTAGCGGGGGGGCCCTACAATGAGCAGTTCTTC. Translated, it gives CAWSVFPLAGGPYNEQFF.

The chain carries TRBV10-3 and TRBJ2-7; weak D call: TRBD1 (6 bases). Trimming removed 3 bases at V and 1 base at J, with 13 bases between. Germline CDR1 and CDR2: ENHRY and SYGVKD. This CDR3 region has 15 residues. The CDR3 DNA reads as TGTGCCATCAGTGATGAGGGGACAATTTCCTACGAGCAGTACTTC. It yields the protein CAISDEGTISYEQYF.

This clone appeared once. This chain connects TRBV27 to TRBJ2-7; 11 nucleotides agree with TRBD2. Unmatched junction bases numbered 9, after V lost 5 bases and J lost 3 bases. The CDR3 has 16 amino acids. Germline CDR1 reads MNHEY; CDR2 reads SMNVEV (reference sequence). Here the CDR3 reads CASSPSGLAAVYEQYF. Here the CDR3 DNA reads TGTGCCAGCAGTCCGTCGGGACTAGCGGCGGTCTACGAGCAGTACTTC.

This chain uses TRBV30 with TRBJ2-7; maybe TRBD2 (5 bases). V lost 4 bases and J 5 bases, leaving 21 bases between the germline ends. Germline V gene sequence: CDR1 GTSNPN, CDR2 SVGIG (reference sequence). The CDR3 contains 15 residues. CDR3 nucleotide sequence: TGTGCCTGGACCCCCCGAAACTTACCGCGGGACGAGCAGTACTTC. Amino acids: CAWTPRNLPRDEQYF.

The V call is TRBV19, the J call TRBJ2-2; no firm D call. The CDR3 extends over 14 amino acids. V lost 3 bases and J 8 bases, leaving 13 bases between the germline ends. Germline V gene data show CDR1 as LNHDA and CDR2 as SQIVND (reference sequence). CDR3 nucleotides: TGTGCCAGTAGTATGAGTAGGCCGTCTGGGGAGCTGTTTTTT. Residues: CASSMSRPSGELFF. Complete variable domain (other parts from reference TRBV19 and TRBJ2-2): DGGITQSPKYLFRKEGQNVTLSCEQNLNHDAMYWYRQDPGQGLRLIYYSQIVNDFQKGDIAEGYSVSREKKESFPLTVTSAQKNPTAFYLCASSMSRPSGELFFGEGSRLTVL.